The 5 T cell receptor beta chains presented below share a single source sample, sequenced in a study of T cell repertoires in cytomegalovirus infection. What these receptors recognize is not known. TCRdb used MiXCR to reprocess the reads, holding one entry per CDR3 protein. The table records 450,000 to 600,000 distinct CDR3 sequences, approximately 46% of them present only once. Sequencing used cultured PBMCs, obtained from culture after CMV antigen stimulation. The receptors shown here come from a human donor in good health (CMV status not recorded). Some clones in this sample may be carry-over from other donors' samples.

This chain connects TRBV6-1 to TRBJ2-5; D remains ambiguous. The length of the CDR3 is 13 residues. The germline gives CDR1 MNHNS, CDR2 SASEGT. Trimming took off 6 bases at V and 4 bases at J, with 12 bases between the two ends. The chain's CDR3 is CASRLDGSETQYF. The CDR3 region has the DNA TGTGCCAGCAGATTGGACGGTTCAGAGACCCAGTACTTC.

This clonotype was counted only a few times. The CDR3 spells CATSRGTGPEKLFF. The DNA for the CDR3 is TGTGCCACCAGCCGGGGGACAGGGCCCGAAAAACTGTTTTTT. This sequence joins TRBV15 and TRBJ1-4; 9 bases fit TRBD1. V dropped 5 bases and J dropped 8; count of bases not matched to a gene: 6. This CDR3 spans 14 amino acids. CDR1 and CDR2 from the germline V gene are LNHNV and YYDKDF (reference sequence).

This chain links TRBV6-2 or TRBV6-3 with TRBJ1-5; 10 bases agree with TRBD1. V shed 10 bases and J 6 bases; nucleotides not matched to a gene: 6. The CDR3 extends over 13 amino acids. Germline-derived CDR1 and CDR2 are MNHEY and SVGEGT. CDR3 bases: TGTGCCATCCGACAGGGGGCTTTTCAGCCCCAGCATTTT. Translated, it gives CAIRQGAFQPQHF.

DNA for the CDR3: TGTGCCGCCGGGAGCTATAATTCACCCCTCCACTTT. Residues: CAAGSYNSPLHF. The V gene is TRBV7-2, the J gene TRBJ1-6; D unresolved. CDR1 is SGHTA, CDR2 FQGNSA, per germline. V dropped 11 bases and J dropped 3 bases, with 8 bases sitting between them. The CDR3 has 12 residues.

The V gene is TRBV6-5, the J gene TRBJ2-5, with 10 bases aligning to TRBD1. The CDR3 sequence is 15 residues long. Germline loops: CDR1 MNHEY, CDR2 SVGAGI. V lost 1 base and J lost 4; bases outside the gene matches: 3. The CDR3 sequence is CASSYWDRGLETQYF. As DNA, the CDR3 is TGTGCCAGCAGTTACTGGGACAGGGGACTAGAGACCCAGTACTTC.